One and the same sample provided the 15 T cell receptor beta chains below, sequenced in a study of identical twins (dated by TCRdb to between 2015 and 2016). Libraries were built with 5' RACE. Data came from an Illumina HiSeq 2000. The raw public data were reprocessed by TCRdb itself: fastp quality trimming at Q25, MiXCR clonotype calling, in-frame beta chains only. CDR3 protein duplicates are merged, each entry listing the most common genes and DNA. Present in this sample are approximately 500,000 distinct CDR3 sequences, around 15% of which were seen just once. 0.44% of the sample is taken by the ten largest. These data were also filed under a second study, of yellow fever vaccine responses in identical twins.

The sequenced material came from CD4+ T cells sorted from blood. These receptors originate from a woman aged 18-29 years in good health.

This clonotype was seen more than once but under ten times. For the CDR3, the DNA is TGTGCCAGCAGTTACAGTATCTCCTACGAGCAGTACTTC. This codes for CASSYSISYEQYF. This chain joins TRBV12-3 or TRBV12-4 and TRBJ2-7; D is undetermined. Trimming removed 4 bases at V and 0 bases at J, with 7 bases between. This CDR3 is built from 13 residues.

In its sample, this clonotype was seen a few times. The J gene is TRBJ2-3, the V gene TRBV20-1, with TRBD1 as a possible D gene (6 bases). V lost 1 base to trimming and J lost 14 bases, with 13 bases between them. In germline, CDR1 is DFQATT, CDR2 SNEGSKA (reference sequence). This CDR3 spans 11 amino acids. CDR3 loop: CSARGQVESYF. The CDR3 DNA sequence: TGCAGTGCTAGAGGACAGGTGGAGTCGTATTTT.

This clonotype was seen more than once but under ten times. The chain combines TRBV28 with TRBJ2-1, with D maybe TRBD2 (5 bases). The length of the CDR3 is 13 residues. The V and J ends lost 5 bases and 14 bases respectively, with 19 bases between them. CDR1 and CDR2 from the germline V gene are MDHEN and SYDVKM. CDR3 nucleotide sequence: TGTGCCAGCAGTACCCTAACTAGGGTTCATGAGTTCTTC. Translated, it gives CASSTLTRVHEFF.

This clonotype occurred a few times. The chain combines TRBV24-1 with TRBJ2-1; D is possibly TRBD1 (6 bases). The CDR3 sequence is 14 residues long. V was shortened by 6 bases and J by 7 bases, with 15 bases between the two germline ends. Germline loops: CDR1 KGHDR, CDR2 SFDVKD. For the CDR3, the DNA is TGTGCCACCAGTAAGTCAGGGGAGTGGAATGAGCAGTTCTTC. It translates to CATSKSGEWNEQFF.

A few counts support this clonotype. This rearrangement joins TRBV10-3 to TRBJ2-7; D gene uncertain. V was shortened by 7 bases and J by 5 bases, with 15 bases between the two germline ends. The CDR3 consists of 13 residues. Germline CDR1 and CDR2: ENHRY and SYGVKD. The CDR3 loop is CAINRGPGHEQYV. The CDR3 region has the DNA TGTGCCATCAATCGAGGACCAGGCCACGAGCAGTACGTC.

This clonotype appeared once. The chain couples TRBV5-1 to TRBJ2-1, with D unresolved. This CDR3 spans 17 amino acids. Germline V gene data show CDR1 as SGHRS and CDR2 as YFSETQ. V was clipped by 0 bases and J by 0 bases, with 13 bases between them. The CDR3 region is CASSLDWGQSSYNEQFF. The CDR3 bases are TGCGCCAGCAGCTTGGACTGGGGTCAAAGCTCCTACAATGAGCAGTTCTTC.

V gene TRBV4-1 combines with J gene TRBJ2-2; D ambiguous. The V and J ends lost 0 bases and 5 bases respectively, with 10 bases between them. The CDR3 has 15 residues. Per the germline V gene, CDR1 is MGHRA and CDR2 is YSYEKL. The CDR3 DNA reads TGCGCCAGCAGCCAAGAAGGTTGGGGAACCGGGGAGCTGTTTTTT. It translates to CASSQEGWGTGELFF.

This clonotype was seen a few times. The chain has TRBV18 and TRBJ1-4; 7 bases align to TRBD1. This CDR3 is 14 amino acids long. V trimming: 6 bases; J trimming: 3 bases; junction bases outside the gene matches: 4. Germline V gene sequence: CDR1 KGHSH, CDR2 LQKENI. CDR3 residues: CASSPGTANEKLFF. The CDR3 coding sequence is TGTGCCAGCTCGCCCGGGACAGCTAATGAAAAACTGTTTTTT. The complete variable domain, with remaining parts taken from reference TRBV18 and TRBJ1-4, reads NAGVMQNPRHLVRRRGQEARLRCSPMKGHSHVYWYRQLPEEGLKFMVYLQKENIIDESGMPKERFSAEFPKEGPSILRIQQVVRGDSAAYFCASSPGTANEKLFFGSGTQLSVL.

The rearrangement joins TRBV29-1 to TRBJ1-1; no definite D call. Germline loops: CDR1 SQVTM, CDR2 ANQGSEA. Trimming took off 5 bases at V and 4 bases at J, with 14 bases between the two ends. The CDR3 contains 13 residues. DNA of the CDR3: TGCAGCGTTCGGTTGGAACTGGGCACTGAAGCTTTCTTT. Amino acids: CSVRLELGTEAFF.

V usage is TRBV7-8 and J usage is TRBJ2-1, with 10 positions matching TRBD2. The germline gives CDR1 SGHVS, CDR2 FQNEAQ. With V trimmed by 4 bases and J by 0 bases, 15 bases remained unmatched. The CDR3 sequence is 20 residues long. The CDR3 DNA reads TGTGCCAGCAGCTACCTTCTGGATAGCGGGGGGTCCCGCTCCTACAATGAGCAGTTCTTC. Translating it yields CASSYLLDSGGSRSYNEQFF.

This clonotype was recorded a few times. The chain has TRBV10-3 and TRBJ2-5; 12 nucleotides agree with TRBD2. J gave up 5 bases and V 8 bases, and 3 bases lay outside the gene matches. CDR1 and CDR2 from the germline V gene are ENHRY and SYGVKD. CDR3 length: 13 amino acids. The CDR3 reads CAIGLAGLETQYF. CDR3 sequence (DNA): TGTGCCATCGGACTAGCGGGGTTGGAGACCCAGTACTTC.

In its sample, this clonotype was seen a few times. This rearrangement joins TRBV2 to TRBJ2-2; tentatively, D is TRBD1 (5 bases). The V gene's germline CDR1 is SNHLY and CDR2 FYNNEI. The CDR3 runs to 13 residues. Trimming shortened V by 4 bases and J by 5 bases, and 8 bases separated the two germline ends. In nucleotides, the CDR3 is TGTGCCAGCAGTGTACGGACAACCGGGGAGCTGTTTTTT. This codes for CASSVRTTGELFF.

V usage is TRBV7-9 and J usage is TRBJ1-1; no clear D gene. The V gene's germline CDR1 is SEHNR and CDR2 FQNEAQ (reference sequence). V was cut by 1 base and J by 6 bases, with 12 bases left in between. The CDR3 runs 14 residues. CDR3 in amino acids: CASSLVGKEAEAFF. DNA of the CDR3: TGTGCCAGCAGCTTAGTGGGTAAAGAGGCTGAAGCTTTCTTT.

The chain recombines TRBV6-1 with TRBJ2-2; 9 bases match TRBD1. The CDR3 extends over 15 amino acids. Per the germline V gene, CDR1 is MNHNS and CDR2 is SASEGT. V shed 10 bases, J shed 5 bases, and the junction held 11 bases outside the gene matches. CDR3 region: CATTGGAEGTGELFF. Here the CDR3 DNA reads TGTGCCACCACAGGGGGCGCCGAAGGGACCGGGGAGCTGTTTTTT.

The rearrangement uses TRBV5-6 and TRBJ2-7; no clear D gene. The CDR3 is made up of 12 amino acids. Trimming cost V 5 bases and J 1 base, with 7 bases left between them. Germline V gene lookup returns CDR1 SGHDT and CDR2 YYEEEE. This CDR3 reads CASSFGSYEQYV. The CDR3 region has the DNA TGTGCCAGCAGTTTTGGGTCCTACGAGCAGTACGTC.